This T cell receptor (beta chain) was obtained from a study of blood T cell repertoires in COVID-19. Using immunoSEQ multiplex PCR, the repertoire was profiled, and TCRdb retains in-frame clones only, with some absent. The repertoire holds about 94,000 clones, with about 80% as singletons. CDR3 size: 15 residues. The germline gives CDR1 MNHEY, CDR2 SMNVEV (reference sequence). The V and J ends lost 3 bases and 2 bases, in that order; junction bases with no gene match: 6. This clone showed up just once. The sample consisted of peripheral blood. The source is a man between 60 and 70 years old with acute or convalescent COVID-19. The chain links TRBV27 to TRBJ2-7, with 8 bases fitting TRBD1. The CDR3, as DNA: TGTGCCAGCAGTTTCTGGACAGGGAACCCCTACGAGCAGTACTTC. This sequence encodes CASSFWTGNPYEQYF.